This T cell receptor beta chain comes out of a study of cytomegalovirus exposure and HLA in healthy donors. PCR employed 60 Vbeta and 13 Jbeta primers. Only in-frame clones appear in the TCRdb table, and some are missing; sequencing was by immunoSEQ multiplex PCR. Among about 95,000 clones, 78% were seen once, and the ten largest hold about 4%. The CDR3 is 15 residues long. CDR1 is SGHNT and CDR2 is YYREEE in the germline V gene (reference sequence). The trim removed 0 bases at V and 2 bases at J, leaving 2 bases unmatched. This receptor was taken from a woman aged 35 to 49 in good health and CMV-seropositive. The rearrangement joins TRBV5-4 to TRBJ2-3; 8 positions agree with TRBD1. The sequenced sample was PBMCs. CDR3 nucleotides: TGTGCCAGCAGCTTGGCAGGGGGCCCCACAGATACGCAGTATTTT. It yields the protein CASSLAGGPTDTQYF.